Each of the 19 T cell receptor beta chains below was sequenced from the same sample in a study of T cell responses to AZD1222 COVID-19 vaccine. Data came from immunoSEQ multiplex PCR; TCRdb stores just in-frame clones and leaves some out. The repertoire holds roughly 70,000 clones, nearly 90% seen once, with 1% to 1.5% in the top ten. The sample here was peripheral blood, taken 28 days after the second AZD1222 dose. Source of these receptors: an adult who received the AZD1222 COVID-19 vaccine.

In this sample, this clone turned up once. This chain uses TRBV6-5 with TRBJ2-3; tentatively, D is TRBD1 (5 bases). The V gene's germline CDR1 is MNHEY and CDR2 SVGAGI. CDR3 length equals 15 residues. V was clipped by 2 bases and J by 2 bases, with 11 bases between them. CDR3 bases: TGTGCCAGCAGTTACCTGGGGCAGGCCACAGATACGCAGTATTTT. It codes for CASSYLGQATDTQYF.

The chain carries TRBV19 and TRBJ2-3, with D tentatively TRBD1 or TRBD2 (7 bases each). The CDR3 length is 15 residues. Germline-derived CDR1 and CDR2 are LNHDA and SQIVND (reference sequence). Trimming stripped 7 bases from V and 1 base from J, with 15 bases between. The CDR3 protein is CASTQGDYRTDTQYF. The CDR3 DNA reads as TGTGCCAGTACCCAGGGGGACTATCGCACAGATACGCAGTATTTT.

The CDR3 region is CASSEEVLKGETQYF. CDR3 DNA: TGTGCCAGCAGTGAAGAGGTCCTTAAAGGGGAGACCCAGTACTTC. The chain recombines TRBV2 with TRBJ2-5, with unresolved D. From germline, CDR1 is SNHLY and CDR2 FYNNEI. The germline V and J ends were trimmed by 1 base and 5 bases, with 14 bases remaining between them. This CDR3 is 15 amino acids long.

V and J are TRBV4-2 and TRBJ2-7; D not certain. The CDR3 sequence is 16 residues long. Germline loops: CDR1 LGHNA, CDR2 YNFKEQ. The V gene lost 0 bases and the J gene lost 3 bases, with 15 bases spanning the gap. The DNA for the CDR3 is TGTGCCAGCAGCCAAGATCTTGGGGAACTCAGCTACGAGCAGTACTTC. Translating gives CASSQDLGELSYEQYF.

This chain uses TRBV5-1 with TRBJ1-1; the D is unclear. The CDR3 spans 14 residues. Germline V lookup: CDR1 SGHRS, CDR2 YFSETQ. V lost 1 base and J lost 5, with 12 bases in between. CDR3: CASSLHHPGTEAFF. The CDR3 DNA reads TGCGCCAGCAGCTTGCATCACCCGGGTACTGAAGCTTTCTTT.

V and J are TRBV11-2 and TRBJ2-3, with D unclear. This CDR3 comprises 14 residues. Trimming cost V 1 base and J 6 bases, with 11 bases left between them. Looked up from germline, CDR1 is SGHAT and CDR2 is FQNNGV. CDR3 nucleotide sequence: TGTGCCAGCAGCTTAGTCGACTTCGCGGATACGCAGTATTTT. Encoded protein: CASSLVDFADTQYF. The variable domain in full, with the rest retrieved from reference TRBV11-2 and TRBJ2-3, is EAGVAQSPRYKIIEKRQSVAFWCNPISGHATLYWYQQILGQGPKLLIQFQNNGVVDDSQLPKDRFSAERLKGVDSTLKIQPAKLEDSAVYLCASSLVDFADTQYFGPGTRLTVL.

The chain employs TRBV30 and TRBJ1-2; D not certain. V lost 3 bases to trimming and J lost 4 bases, with 15 bases between them. The CDR3 is 14 residues long. CDR1 and CDR2 from the germline V gene are GTSNPN and SVGIG (reference sequence). The CDR3 region is CAWRPFVQSYGYTF. DNA of the CDR3: TGTGCCTGGAGACCCTTCGTTCAGAGCTATGGCTACACCTTC.

The V call is TRBV4-1, the J call TRBJ2-7, with D possibly matching TRBD2 (5 bases). In germline, CDR1 is MGHRA, CDR2 YSYEKL. This CDR3 has 16 residues. V was pared by 0 bases and J by 0 bases, with 12 bases between. Here the CDR3 reads CASSQEGGGLSYEQYF. The CDR3 DNA is TGCGCCAGCAGCCAAGAAGGTGGCGGGCTCTCCTACGAGCAGTACTTC.

The J gene is TRBJ1-2, the V gene TRBV2; a possible D gene is TRBD1 (6 bases). This CDR3 has 13 residues. V dropped 6 bases and J dropped 6 bases, with 14 bases sitting between them. Germline CDR1 SNHLY, CDR2 FYNNEI. The CDR3 loop reads CASSDRTAHGYTF. CDR3 in DNA: TGTGCCAGCAGCGACCGGACAGCCCATGGCTACACCTTC.

V gene TRBV7-9 combines with J gene TRBJ2-1, with 8 bases identical to TRBD2. This CDR3 spans 15 amino acids. Looked up from germline, CDR1 is SEHNR and CDR2 is FQNEAQ (reference sequence). V lost 5 bases, J lost 7 bases, and 10 bases stayed unmatched. The CDR3 sequence: CASSQAGTRENEQFF. The CDR3 bases are TGTGCCAGCAGCCAAGCCGGGACTAGGGAGAATGAGCAGTTCTTC.

The chain joins TRBV19 to TRBJ2-1; 13 bases are a match to TRBD2. Germline CDR1 LNHDA, CDR2 SQIVND (reference sequence). V was clipped by 4 bases and J by 6 bases; unmatched bases: 3. The CDR3 length is 15 residues. CDR3 DNA sequence: TGTGCCAGTAGTACAGGGACTAGCGGGGTCAATGAGCAGTTCTTC. Translating it yields CASSTGTSGVNEQFF.

This sequence joins TRBV30 and TRBJ2-1; TRBD1 matches 7 bases. V lost 5 bases, J lost 9 bases, and 7 bases stayed unmatched. Per germline, CDR1 GTSNPN and CDR2 SVGIG (reference sequence). The CDR3 is 12 residues long. For the CDR3, the DNA is TGTGCCTGGCGGACAGGACCGGGTGAGCAGTTCTTC. Translation: CAWRTGPGEQFF.

The chain is built from TRBV27 and TRBJ2-7; D unclear. Trimming removed 3 bases at V and 0 bases at J, with 6 bases between. CDR3 length: 13 residues. Germline loops: CDR1 MNHEY, CDR2 SMNVEV (reference sequence). CDR3: CASSLGNSYEQYF. Written as DNA, the CDR3 is TGTGCCAGCAGTTTGGGCAACTCCTACGAGCAGTACTTC.

This chain uses TRBV5-3 with TRBJ1-4; D uncertain. TRBV5-3 is recorded as an ORF, its role being uncertain. The CDR3 spans 15 residues. V was pared by 1 base and J by 8 bases, with 15 bases between. DNA for the CDR3: TGTGCCAGAAGCTTGCCCTACCCGGACGGAGAAAAACTGTTTTTT. Translated: CARSLPYPDGEKLFF.

V usage is TRBV5-1 and J usage is TRBJ2-5; 8 bases are a match to TRBD1. This CDR3 comprises 13 residues. Germline V gene sequence: CDR1 SGHRS, CDR2 YFSETQ. V lost 4 bases to trimming and J lost 7 bases; unmatched junction nucleotides: 6. CDR3: CASSTGQGGTQYF. DNA for the CDR3: TGCGCCAGCAGCACCGGACAGGGAGGGACCCAGTACTTC.

This CDR3 reads CASSVAPTGGGTDTQYF. DNA of the CDR3: TGTGCCAGCAGCGTAGCCCCCACAGGTGGGGGCACAGATACGCAGTATTTT. The chain is built from TRBV9 and TRBJ2-3; the D gene is possibly TRBD1 (5 bases). V was trimmed by 0 bases and J by 1 base, leaving 15 bases between them. The germline V gene encodes CDR1 SGDLS and CDR2 YYNGEE. This CDR3 contains 17 residues. Using reference TRBV9 and TRBJ2-3 for the parts outside the CDR3, the full variable domain is DSGVTQTPKHLITATGQRVTLRCSPRSGDLSVYWYQQSLDQGLQFLIQYYNGEERAKGNILERFSAQQFPDLHSELNLSSLELGDSALYFCASSVAPTGGGTDTQYFGPGTRLTVL.

This rearrangement joins TRBV5-1 to TRBJ1-2; D may be TRBD1 (6 bases). V was trimmed by 4 bases and J by 9 bases, leaving 19 bases between them. The CDR3 contains 14 residues. Germline lookup yields CDR1 SGHRS and CDR2 YFSETQ. CDR3 nucleotides: TGCGCCAGCAGCGTCTTAACAGGGACGGAAAGCTACACCTTC. Protein: CASSVLTGTESYTF.

The genes are TRBV27 and TRBJ1-6; D gene unclear. CDR1 and CDR2 (germline): MNHEY, SMNVEV (reference sequence). This CDR3 has 13 residues. Trimming left V 7 bases short and J 9 bases short, with 13 bases between. The CDR3 coding sequence is TGTGCCAGCACCCTTAGTTGGGGTTCACCCCTCCACTTT. Its translation: CASTLSWGSPLHF.

The rearrangement links TRBV4-3 to TRBJ2-3; the match to TRBD1 covers 7 bases. CDR1 LGHNA and CDR2 YSLEER come from the germline V gene. CDR3 length: 15 residues. The J segment lost 5 bases and the V segment lost 4 bases, leaving 9 bases of the junction unmatched. The CDR3 sequence: CASSPGGPSRDTQYF. In DNA, the CDR3 is TGCGCCAGCAGCCCAGGGGGTCCCTCGAGAGATACGCAGTATTTT.